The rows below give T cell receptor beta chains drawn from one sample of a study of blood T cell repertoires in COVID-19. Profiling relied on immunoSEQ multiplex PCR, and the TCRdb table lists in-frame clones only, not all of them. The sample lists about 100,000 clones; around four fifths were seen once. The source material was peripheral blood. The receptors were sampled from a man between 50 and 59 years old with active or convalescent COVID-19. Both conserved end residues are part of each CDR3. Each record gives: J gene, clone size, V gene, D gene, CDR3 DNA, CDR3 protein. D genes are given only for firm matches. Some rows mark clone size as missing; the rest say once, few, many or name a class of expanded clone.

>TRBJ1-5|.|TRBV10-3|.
TGTGCCATCTCGCCTGACGGGGGCAATCAGCCCCAGCATTTT
CAISPDGGNQPQHF
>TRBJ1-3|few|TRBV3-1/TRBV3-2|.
TGTGCCAGCAGCCAAGATACGGGGTCTGGAAACACCATATATTTT
CASSQDTGSGNTIYF
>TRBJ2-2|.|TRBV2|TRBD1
TGTGCCAGCACCCCAGACAGGGTTTGGACCGGGGAGCTGTTTTTT
CASTPDRVWTGELFF
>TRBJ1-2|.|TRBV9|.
TGTGCCAGCAGCCCCCTCGACAATAACTATGGCTACACCTTC
CASSPLDNNYGYTF
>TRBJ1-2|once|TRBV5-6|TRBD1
TGTGCCAGCAGCGTATCGAACAGGGGGATCTATGGCTACACCTTC
CASSVSNRGIYGYTF
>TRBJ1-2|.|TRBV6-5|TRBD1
TGTGCCAGCAGTAAGGTGGACAGGGGCAGGGGCTACACCTTC
CASSKVDRGRGYTF
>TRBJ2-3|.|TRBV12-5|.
TGTGCTAGTGGTTCCCTACTAACGGGAGTGAATACGCAGTATTTT
CASGSLLTGVNTQYF
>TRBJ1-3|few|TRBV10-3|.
TGTGCCATCAGTGACGGGGGTGGTGGAAACACCATATATTTT
CAISDGGGGNTIYF
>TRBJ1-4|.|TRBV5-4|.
TGTGCCAGCAGCTTGTCCGGGGATGCGGAAAAACTGTTTTTT
CASSLSGDAEKLFF
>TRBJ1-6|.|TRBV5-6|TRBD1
TGTGCCAGCAGCTTGAGAGGGGGCCCAAATTCACCCCTCCACTTT
CASSLRGGPNSPLHF
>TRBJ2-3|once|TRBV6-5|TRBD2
TGTGCCAGCAGCAGGGACTGGGGAGGGACGCAGTATTTT
CASSRDWGGTQYF
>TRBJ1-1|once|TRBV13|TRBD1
TGTGCCAGCAGCAAGGACGGGACAGGTGGAATGAACACTGAAGCTTTCTTT
CASSKDGTGGMNTEAFF